The TCR beta chain under discussion was sequenced for a study of molecular identifiers for immune sequencing clone quantification. From its first to its last residue, the CDR3 has 13 amino acids. A single record per CDR3 protein comes from TCRdb applying MiXCR to the PCR reads. The sample lists about 320,000 distinct CDR3 sequences; 24% were seen once. A note on this clonotype: This may stem from a read error, because a much larger clone lies one nucleotide away. This likely comes from a read error, as the CDR3 has no conserved phenylalanine or tryptophan at its end. The limits of the CDR3 on the DNA are not certain, so only TCRdb's listed CDR3 is given.

Sequencing was done on a sample of naive CD8+ T cells from blood, with Jurkat cell RNA spiked in. Subset given: FACS-sorted CD8+CD4-CCR7+CD45RA+ naive T cells. The genes are TRBV12-3 or TRBV12-4 and TRBJ2-7; the table's D call, TRBD1, has no DNA check behind it. The sequence was collected from a human donor in good health. Some libraries in this study had Jurkat cell RNA spiked in. The CDR3 spells CASSPPEGRPSYL.